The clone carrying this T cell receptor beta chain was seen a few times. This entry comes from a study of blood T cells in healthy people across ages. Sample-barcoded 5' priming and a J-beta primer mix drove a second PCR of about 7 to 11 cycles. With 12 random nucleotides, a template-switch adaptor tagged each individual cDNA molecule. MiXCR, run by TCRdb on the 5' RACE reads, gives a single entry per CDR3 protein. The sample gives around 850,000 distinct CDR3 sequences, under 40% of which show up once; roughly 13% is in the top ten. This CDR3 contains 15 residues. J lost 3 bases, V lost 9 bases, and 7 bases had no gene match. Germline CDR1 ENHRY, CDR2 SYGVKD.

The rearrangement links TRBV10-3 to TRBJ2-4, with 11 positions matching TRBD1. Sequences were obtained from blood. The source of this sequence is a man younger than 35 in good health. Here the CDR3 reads CAIGQGATGKNIQYF. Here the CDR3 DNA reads TGTGCCATAGGACAGGGGGCGACGGGCAAAAACATTCAGTACTTC.